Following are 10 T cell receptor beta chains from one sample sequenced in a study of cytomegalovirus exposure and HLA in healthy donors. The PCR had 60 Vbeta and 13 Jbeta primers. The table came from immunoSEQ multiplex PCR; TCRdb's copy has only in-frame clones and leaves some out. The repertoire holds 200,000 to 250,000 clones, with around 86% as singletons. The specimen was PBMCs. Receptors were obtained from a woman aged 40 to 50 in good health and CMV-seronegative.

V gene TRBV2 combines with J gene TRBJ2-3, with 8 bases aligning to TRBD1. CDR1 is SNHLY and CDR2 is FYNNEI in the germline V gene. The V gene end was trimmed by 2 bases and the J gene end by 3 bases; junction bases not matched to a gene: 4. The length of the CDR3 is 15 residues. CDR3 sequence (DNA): TGTGCCAGCAGTGAACGACAGGGGCGAACAGATACGCAGTATTTT. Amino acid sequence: CASSERQGRTDTQYF.

CDR3 loop: CASSLGGSGEQYF. DNA for the CDR3: TGTGCCAGCAGCTTAGGAGGGTCAGGCGAGCAGTACTTC. The chain recombines TRBV7-9 with TRBJ2-7; D is perhaps TRBD2 (5 bases). Trimming cost V 1 base and J 6 bases, with 10 bases left between them. There are 13 residues in the CDR3. From germline, CDR1 is SEHNR and CDR2 FQNEAQ (reference sequence).

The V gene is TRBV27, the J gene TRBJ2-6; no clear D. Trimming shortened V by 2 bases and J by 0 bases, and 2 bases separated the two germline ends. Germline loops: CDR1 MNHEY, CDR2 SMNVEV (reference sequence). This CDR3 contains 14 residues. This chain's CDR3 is CASSLLSGANVLTF. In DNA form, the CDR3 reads TGTGCCAGCAGTTTACTCTCTGGGGCCAACGTCCTGACTTTC.

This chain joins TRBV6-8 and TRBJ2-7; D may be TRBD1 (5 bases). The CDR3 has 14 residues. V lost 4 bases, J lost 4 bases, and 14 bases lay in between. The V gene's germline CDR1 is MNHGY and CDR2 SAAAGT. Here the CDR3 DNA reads TGTGCCAGCAGTTTCGTCAGGGTGGATTACGAGCAGTACTTC. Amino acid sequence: CASSFVRVDYEQYF.

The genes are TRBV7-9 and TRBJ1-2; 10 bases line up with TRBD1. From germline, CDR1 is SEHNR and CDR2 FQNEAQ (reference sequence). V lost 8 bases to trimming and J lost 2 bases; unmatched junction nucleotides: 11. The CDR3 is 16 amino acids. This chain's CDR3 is CASSPGQGVYNYGYTF. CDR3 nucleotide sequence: TGTGCCAGCTCCCCCGGACAGGGGGTTTACAACTATGGCTACACCTTC.

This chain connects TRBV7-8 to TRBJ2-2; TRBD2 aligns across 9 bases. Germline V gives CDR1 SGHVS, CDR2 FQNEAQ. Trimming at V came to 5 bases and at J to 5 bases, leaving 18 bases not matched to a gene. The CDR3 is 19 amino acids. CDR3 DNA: TGTGCCAGCAGCCAAGGACTAGGGGAGGCTAGCGGGACGACCGGGGAGCTGTTTTTT. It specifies CASSQGLGEASGTTGELFF.

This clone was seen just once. CDR3 in amino acids: CASSRQGHEQYF. In nucleotides, the CDR3 is TGTGCCAGCAGTAGACAGGGTCACGAGCAGTACTTC. The rearrangement uses TRBV11-3 and TRBJ2-7, with 7 bases fitting TRBD1. The CDR3 runs to 12 residues. The germline CDR1 and CDR2 sequences are SGHNT and YENEEA. The trim removed 6 bases at V and 5 bases at J, leaving 4 bases unmatched.

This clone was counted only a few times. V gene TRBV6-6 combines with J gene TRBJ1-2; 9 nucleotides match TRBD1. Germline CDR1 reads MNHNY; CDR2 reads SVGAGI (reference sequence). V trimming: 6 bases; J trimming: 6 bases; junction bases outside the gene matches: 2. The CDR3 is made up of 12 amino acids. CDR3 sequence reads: CASSRQGDGYTF. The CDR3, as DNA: TGTGCCAGCAGCCGACAGGGGGATGGCTACACCTTC.

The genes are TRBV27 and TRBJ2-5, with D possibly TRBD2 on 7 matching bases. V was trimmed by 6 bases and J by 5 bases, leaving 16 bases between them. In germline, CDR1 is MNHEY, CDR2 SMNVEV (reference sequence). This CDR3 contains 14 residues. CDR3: CASSRYGGHETQYF. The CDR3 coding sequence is TGTGCCAGCAGCCGATACGGGGGGCACGAGACCCAGTACTTC.

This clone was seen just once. In DNA form, the CDR3 reads TGTGCCAGCAGCACCCGGGTCACAGATACGCAGTATTTT. As protein: CASSTRVTDTQYF. The J gene is TRBJ2-3, the V gene TRBV9; D ambiguous. V lost 4 bases and J lost 2, with 8 bases in between. The germline CDR1 and CDR2 sequences are SGDLS and YYNGEE. The length of the CDR3 is 13 residues.